One sample yielded the 9 T cell receptor beta chains listed below, sequenced in a study of PD-1 blockade in classical Hodgkin lymphoma. Repertoires were generated with immunoSEQ multiplex PCR, while TCRdb's copy carries only in-frame clones and drops some. The profile shows about 110,000 clones, about nine tenths of them singletons. Relapse was seen in all patients after autologous stem cell transplantation, and brentuximab vedotin exposure was variable. The starting material was peripheral blood mononuclear cells (PBMCs), obtained before the second cycle of nivolumab. The receptors stem from a human donor with classical Hodgkin lymphoma.

The chain is built from TRBV19 and TRBJ1-3, with D unresolved. V gave up 5 bases and J gave up 4 bases, with 12 bases separating them. The CDR3 has 14 residues. CDR1 is LNHDA, CDR2 SQIVND, per germline (reference sequence). CDR3 amino acids: CASSPRGGGNTIYF. CDR3 sequence (DNA): TGTGCCAGTAGTCCCCGGGGAGGGGGAAACACCATATATTTT.

This clone showed up just a few times. The CDR3 DNA reads TGTGCCAGCAGCTATCCGACAGTCTCCTCTGGGGCCAACGTCCTGACTTTC. Translation: CASSYPTVSSGANVLTF. V and J are TRBV5-8 and TRBJ2-6; possibly TRBD1 for D (5 bases). Germline-derived CDR1 and CDR2 are SGHTS and YDEGEE. V was pared by 3 bases and J by 0 bases, with 13 bases between. The CDR3 is 17 amino acids. Complete variable domain (other parts from reference TRBV5-8 and TRBJ2-6): EAGVTQSPTHLIKTRGQQATLRCSPISGHTSVYWYQQALGLGLQFLLWYDEGEERNRGNFPPRFSGRQFPNYSSELNVNALELEDSALYLCASSYPTVSSGANVLTFGAGSRLTVL.

V is TRBV6-5 and J is TRBJ1-2; tentatively, D is TRBD1 (6 bases). The CDR3 totals 14 residues. V was pared by 6 bases and J by 4 bases, with 15 bases between. Germline V lookup: CDR1 MNHEY, CDR2 SVGAGI. The CDR3 sequence is CASRGGGRGYGYTF. In DNA, the CDR3 is TGTGCCAGCAGAGGGGGGGGCAGAGGCTATGGCTACACCTTC.

The genes are TRBV6-4 and TRBJ2-1, with 7 bases that match TRBD2. CDR1 is MRHNA, CDR2 SNTAGT, per germline. The CDR3 has 16 residues. The V and J ends lost 3 bases and 9 bases, in that order; junction bases with no gene match: 14. The CDR3 DNA follows: TGTGCCAGCAGTGAACGGGAGGTGTTCTCAATAAGTGAGCAGTTCTTC. It codes for CASSEREVFSISEQFF.

This sequence joins TRBV25-1 and TRBJ2-5; 11 bases agree with TRBD2. The germline V gene has CDR1 MGHDK and CDR2 SYGVNS. This CDR3 region has 15 residues. Trimming removed 6 bases from V and 3 bases from J; junction bases left unmatched: 6. CDR3 region: CASSLGTSGEETQYF. In DNA form, the CDR3 reads TGTGCCAGCAGCTTAGGGACTAGCGGAGAAGAGACCCAGTACTTC.

The V call is TRBV19, the J call TRBJ1-5; 8 bases map to TRBD1. From germline, CDR1 is LNHDA and CDR2 SQIVND (reference sequence). This CDR3 comprises 15 residues. The V and J ends lost 2 bases and 2 bases, in that order; junction bases with no gene match: 2. This chain's CDR3 is CASSISTGGNQPQHF. In nucleotides, the CDR3 is TGTGCCAGTAGTATATCGACAGGGGGCAATCAGCCCCAGCATTTT.

Regarding this clone: In the same sample, other DNA sequences code for this CDR3. The chain has TRBV6-5 and TRBJ2-1, with 11 bases aligning to TRBD2. Per germline, CDR1 MNHEY and CDR2 SVGAGI. CDR3 length equals 15 residues. V dropped 4 bases and J dropped 5; count of bases not matched to a gene: 4. The CDR3 region has the DNA TGTGCCAGCAGTTCCTTAGCGGGAGGGAACAATGAGCAGTTCTTC. Its translation is CASSSLAGGNNEQFF.

CDR3 region: CASRGTSYTGELFF. The CDR3 DNA reads as TGTGCCAGCAGAGGGACGAGCTACACCGGGGAGCTGTTTTTT. This chain uses TRBV28 with TRBJ2-2; D may correspond to TRBD1 or TRBD2 (5 bases each). Trimming took 6 bases from V and 3 from J, leaving 11 bases between them. The CDR3 is 14 residues long. The germline gives CDR1 MDHEN, CDR2 SYDVKM.

The chain uses TRBV6-5 and TRBJ1-1; 7 bases fit TRBD1. The CDR3 consists of 15 residues. Germline V gene lookup returns CDR1 MNHEY and CDR2 SVGAGI. Trimming at V came to 5 bases and at J to 4 bases, leaving 10 bases not matched to a gene. CDR3 in DNA: TGTGCCAGCAGTACAGGACAGGAGGTAGTCACTGAAGCTTTCTTT. It codes for CASSTGQEVVTEAFF.